The 8 T cell receptor beta chains given below trace back to one sample, sequenced in a study of blood T cell repertoires in COVID-19 (dated by TCRdb to 2018 to 2021). To prepare the library, the immunoSEQ multiplex PCR assay was applied. The immuneACCESS repertoire file appears here via TCRdb, limited to in-frame rearrangements. These files lack a portion of the clones; in checked studies, under half of the deficit traces to unresolved V genes, and the cause of the others is not known. The sample table contains 250,000 or so clones; only one count was recorded for around 84% of them. The ten largest clones take up 6.6% of the sample. Specimen: PBMCs or T cells enriched from blood (not recorded which). Source of these receptors: a woman aged 50 to 60 who had been exposed to COVID-19.

The rearrangement uses TRBV6-5 and TRBJ1-5; 7 bases match TRBD1. The ends lost 6 bases at V and 2 bases at J; junction bases unmatched: 7. This CDR3 contains 15 residues. Germline CDR1 reads MNHEY; CDR2 reads SVGAGI. The CDR3 reads CASSDRVGGNQPQHF. The CDR3 DNA sequence: TGTGCCAGCAGCGACAGGGTTGGGGGCAATCAGCCCCAGCATTTT.

V usage is TRBV15 and J usage is TRBJ1-4, with 8 bases identical to TRBD1. The CDR3 sequence is 15 residues long. The junction had 12 bases not matched to a gene; V was cut back by 1 base and J by 14 bases. Germline V lookup: CDR1 LNHNV, CDR2 YYDKDF (reference sequence). CDR3 coding DNA: TGTGCCACCAGCAGAGGAGGGACAGGCCTTCGGGGTCTGTTTTTT. Translation gives CATSRGGTGLRGLFF.

A word on this clone: The junction shows a germline mismatch at one end, possibly a read error. The V gene is TRBV6-1, the J gene TRBJ1-1; TRBD1 is a possible D gene (6 bases). Germline V gene sequence: CDR1 MNHNS, CDR2 SASEGT. The CDR3 spans 17 residues. CDR3 nucleotide sequence: TGTGCCAGCAGGGAAGGGGGGCTCTTAAGGATGAACACTGAAGCTTTCTTT. Amino acid sequence: CASREGGLLRMNTEAFF.

The gene calls are TRBV4-3 and TRBJ1-3; D not resolved. Germline-derived CDR1 and CDR2 are LGHNA and YSLEER. V was trimmed by 6 bases and J by 1 base, leaving 16 bases between them. The CDR3 runs to 16 residues. This chain's CDR3 is CASSPRRDHSGNTIYF. CDR3 bases: TGCGCCAGCAGTCCCCGGAGGGATCATTCTGGAAACACCATATATTTT.

This clone was detected ten times or more. The chain combines TRBV11-1 with TRBJ1-1; 8 bases line up with TRBD1. Trimming cost V 4 bases and J 1 base; bases outside gene matches: 2. The V gene's germline CDR1 is SGHAT and CDR2 FQDESV (reference sequence). The CDR3 is 14 amino acids. The CDR3 sequence is CASSSGGWNTEAFF. Here the CDR3 DNA reads TGTGCCAGCAGCTCAGGGGGCTGGAACACTGAAGCTTTCTTT.

This chain connects TRBV11-2 to TRBJ1-2; 9 positions agree with TRBD1. There are 15 residues in the CDR3. Trimming at V came to 5 bases and at J to 8 bases, leaving 12 bases not matched to a gene. Germline V lookup: CDR1 SGHAT, CDR2 FQNNGV. The CDR3 DNA sequence: TGTGCCAGCAGCCCGGGACAGGGCGAGGTATACGGCTACACCTTC. It specifies CASSPGQGEVYGYTF.

This clone was detected once. V is TRBV19 and J is TRBJ2-7; 7 bases match TRBD1. Trimming cost V 8 bases and J 0 bases; bases outside gene matches: 7. CDR1 and CDR2 (germline): LNHDA, SQIVND (reference sequence). CDR3 length: 14 residues. In DNA form, the CDR3 reads TGTGCCAGTGGCCGGGACAGCGGCTCCTACGAGCAGTACTTC. Translating gives CASGRDSGSYEQYF.

In its sample, this clone was seen once. The genes are TRBV12-3 or TRBV12-4 and TRBJ1-2; TRBD1 aligns across 7 bases. J gave up 6 bases and V 6 bases, and 7 bases lay outside the gene matches. The CDR3 runs 13 residues. CDR3 sequence reads: CASREQGYDGYTF. CDR3 DNA sequence: TGTGCCAGCAGAGAACAGGGGTATGATGGCTACACCTTC.